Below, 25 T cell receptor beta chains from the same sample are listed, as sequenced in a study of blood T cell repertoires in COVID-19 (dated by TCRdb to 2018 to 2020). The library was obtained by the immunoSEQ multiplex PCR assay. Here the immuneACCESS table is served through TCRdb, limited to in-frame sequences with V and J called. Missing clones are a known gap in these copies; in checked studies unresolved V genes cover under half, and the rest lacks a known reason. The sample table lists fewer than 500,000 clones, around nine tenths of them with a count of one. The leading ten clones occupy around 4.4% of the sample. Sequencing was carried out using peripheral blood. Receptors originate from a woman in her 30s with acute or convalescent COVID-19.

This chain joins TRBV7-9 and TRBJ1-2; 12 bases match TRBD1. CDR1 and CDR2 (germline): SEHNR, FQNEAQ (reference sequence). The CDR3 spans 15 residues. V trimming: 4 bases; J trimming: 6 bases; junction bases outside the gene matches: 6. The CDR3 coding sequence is TGTGCCAGCAGCTCGGGACAGGGGGCGCAGGATGGCTACACCTTC. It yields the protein CASSSGQGAQDGYTF. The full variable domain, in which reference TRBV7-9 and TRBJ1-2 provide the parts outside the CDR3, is DTGVSQNPRHKITKRGQNVTFRCDPISEHNRLYWYRQTLGQGPEFLTYFQNEAQLEKSRLLSDRFSAERPKGSFSTLEIQRTEQGDSAMYLCASSSGQGAQDGYTFGSGTRLTVV.

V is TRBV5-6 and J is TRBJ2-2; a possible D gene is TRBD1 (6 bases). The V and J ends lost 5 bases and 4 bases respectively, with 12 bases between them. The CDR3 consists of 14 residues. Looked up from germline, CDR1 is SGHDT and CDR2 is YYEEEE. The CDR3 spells CASRGRRGTGELFF. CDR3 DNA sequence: TGTGCCAGCAGGGGACGCAGGGGCACCGGGGAGCTGTTTTTT.

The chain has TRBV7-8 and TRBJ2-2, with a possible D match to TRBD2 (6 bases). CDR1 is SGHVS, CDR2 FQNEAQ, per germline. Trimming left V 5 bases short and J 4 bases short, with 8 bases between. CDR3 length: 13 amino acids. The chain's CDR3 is CASSPGLTGELFF. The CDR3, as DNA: TGTGCCAGCAGCCCGGGACTCACCGGGGAGCTGTTTTTT.

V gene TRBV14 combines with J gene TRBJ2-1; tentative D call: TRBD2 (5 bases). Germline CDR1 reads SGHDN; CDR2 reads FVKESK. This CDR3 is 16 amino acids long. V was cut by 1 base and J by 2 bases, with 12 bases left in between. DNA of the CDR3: TGTGCCAGCAGCCAAGGGCGGGTAGCTACCTACAATGAGCAGTTCTTC. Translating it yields CASSQGRVATYNEQFF.

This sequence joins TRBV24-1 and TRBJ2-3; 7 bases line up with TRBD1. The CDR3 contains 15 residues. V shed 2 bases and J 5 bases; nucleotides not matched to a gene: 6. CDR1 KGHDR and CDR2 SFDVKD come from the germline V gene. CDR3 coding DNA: TGTGCCACCAGTGATTCAGGGACAGAGAAAGATACGCAGTATTTT. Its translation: CATSDSGTEKDTQYF.

The CDR3 sequence: CASSSGTGSTEAFF. In DNA, the CDR3 is TGCGCCAGCAGCTCCGGGACAGGATCCACTGAAGCTTTCTTT. This sequence joins TRBV5-1 and TRBJ1-1; 8 positions agree with TRBD1. Germline CDR1 reads SGHRS; CDR2 reads YFSETQ. Trimming at V came to 3 bases and at J to 4 bases, leaving 5 bases not matched to a gene. This CDR3 comprises 14 residues.

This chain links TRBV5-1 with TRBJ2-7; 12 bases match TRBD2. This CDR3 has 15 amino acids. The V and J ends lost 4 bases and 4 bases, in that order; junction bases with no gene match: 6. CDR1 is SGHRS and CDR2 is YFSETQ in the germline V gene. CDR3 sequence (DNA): TGCGCCAGCAGCGTAGGACTAGCGGGGCGTTACGAGCAGTACTTC. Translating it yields CASSVGLAGRYEQYF.

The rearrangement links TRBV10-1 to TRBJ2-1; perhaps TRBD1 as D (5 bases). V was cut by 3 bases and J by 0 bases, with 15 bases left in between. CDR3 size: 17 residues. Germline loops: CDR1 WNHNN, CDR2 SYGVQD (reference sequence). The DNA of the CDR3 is TGCGCCAGCAGTGAAATAGGACATGGAAGCTCCTACAATGAGCAGTTCTTC. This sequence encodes CASSEIGHGSSYNEQFF.

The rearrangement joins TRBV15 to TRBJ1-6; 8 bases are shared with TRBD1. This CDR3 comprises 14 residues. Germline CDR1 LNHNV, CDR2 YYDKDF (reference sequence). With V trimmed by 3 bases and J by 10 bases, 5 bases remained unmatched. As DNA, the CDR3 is TGTGCCACCAGCAGCACAGGGGGGGACTCACCCCTCCACTTT. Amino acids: CATSSTGGDSPLHF.

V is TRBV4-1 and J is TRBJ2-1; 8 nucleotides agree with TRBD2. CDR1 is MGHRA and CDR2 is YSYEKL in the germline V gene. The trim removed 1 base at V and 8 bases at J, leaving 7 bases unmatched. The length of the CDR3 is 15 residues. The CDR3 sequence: CASSQGYGGVDEQFF. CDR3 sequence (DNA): TGCGCCAGCAGCCAAGGGTACGGGGGGGTCGATGAGCAGTTCTTC.

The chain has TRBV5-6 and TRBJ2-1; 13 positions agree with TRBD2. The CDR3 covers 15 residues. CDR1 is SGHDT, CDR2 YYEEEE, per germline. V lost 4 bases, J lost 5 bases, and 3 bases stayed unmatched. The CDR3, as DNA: TGTGCCAGCAGCCCACTAGCGGGGGGGGACAATGAGCAGTTCTTC. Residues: CASSPLAGGDNEQFF.

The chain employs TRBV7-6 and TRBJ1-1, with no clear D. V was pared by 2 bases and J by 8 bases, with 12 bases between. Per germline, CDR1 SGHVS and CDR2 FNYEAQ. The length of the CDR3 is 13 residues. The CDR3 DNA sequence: TGTGCCAGCAGCTTACAGCGGCAGACCGAAGCTTTCTTT. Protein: CASSLQRQTEAFF.

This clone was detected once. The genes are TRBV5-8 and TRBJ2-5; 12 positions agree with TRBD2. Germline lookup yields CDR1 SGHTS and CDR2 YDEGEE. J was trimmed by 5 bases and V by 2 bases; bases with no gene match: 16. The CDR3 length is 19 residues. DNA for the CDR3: TGTGCCAGCAGCTTCGGAGCTAGCGGGGGGGCATTTCGTCGGGAGACCCAGTACTTC. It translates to CASSFGASGGAFRRETQYF.

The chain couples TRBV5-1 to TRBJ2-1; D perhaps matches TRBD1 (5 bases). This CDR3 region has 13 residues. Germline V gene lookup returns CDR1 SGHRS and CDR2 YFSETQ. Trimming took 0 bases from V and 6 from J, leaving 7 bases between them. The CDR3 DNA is TGCGCCAGCAGCTTGGACAGGCCCAATGAGCAGTTCTTC. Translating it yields CASSLDRPNEQFF.

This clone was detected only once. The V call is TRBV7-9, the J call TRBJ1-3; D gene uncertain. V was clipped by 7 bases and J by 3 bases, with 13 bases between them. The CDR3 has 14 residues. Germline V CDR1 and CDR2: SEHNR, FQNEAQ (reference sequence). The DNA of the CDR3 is TGTGCCAGCATTGGGAGAGAGAGTGGAAACACCATATATTTT. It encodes CASIGRESGNTIYF.

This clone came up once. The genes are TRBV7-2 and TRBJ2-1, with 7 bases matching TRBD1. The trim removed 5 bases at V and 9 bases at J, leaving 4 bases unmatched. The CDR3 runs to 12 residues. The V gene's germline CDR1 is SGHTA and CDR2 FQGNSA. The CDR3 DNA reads TGTGCCAGCAGCCAACAGGGGAGTGAGCAGTTCTTC. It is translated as CASSQQGSEQFF.

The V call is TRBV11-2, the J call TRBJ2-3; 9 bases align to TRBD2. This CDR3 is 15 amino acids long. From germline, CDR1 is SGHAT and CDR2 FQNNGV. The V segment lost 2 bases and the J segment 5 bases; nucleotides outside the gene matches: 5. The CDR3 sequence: CASSLMRGGVDTQYF. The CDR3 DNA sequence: TGTGCCAGCAGCTTAATGCGGGGGGGCGTAGATACGCAGTATTTT. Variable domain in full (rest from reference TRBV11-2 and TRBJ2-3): EAGVAQSPRYKIIEKRQSVAFWCNPISGHATLYWYQQILGQGPKLLIQFQNNGVVDDSQLPKDRFSAERLKGVDSTLKIQPAKLEDSAVYLCASSLMRGGVDTQYFGPGTRLTVL.

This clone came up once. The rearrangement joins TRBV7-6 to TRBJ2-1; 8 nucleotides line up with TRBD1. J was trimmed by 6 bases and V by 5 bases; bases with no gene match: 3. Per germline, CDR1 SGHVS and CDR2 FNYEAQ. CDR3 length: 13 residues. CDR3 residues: CASSQGQGNEQFF. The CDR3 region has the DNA TGTGCCAGCAGCCAAGGACAGGGCAATGAGCAGTTCTTC.

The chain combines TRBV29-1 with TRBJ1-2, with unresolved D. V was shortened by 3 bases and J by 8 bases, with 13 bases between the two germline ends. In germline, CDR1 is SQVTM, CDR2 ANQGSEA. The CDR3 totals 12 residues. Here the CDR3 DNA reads TGCAGCGTTGATGGGGAGATTGGCGGCTACACCTTC. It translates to CSVDGEIGGYTF.

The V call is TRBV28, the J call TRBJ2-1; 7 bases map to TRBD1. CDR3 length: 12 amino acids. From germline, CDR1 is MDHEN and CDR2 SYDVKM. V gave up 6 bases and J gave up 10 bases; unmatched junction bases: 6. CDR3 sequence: CASRVRQGEQFF. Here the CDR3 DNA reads TGTGCCAGCAGGGTCAGACAGGGCGAGCAGTTCTTC.

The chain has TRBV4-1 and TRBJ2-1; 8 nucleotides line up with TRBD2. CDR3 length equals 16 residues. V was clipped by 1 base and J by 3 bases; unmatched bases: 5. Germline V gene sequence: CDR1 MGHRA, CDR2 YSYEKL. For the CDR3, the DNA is TGCGCCAGCAGCCAAGCTCCGGGGGGGCACTACAATGAGCAGTTCTTC. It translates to CASSQAPGGHYNEQFF.

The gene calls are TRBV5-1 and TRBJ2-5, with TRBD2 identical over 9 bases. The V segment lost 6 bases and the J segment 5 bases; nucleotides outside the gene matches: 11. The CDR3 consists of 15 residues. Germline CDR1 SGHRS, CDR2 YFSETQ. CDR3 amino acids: CASMPQAGGMETQYF. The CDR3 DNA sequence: TGCGCCAGCATGCCTCAAGCGGGGGGAATGGAGACCCAGTACTTC.

The CDR3 is CASSQGQQQPQHF. CDR3 in DNA: TGCGCCAGCAGCCAAGGACAACAACAGCCCCAGCATTTT. V usage is TRBV4-1 and J usage is TRBJ1-5; no reliable D call. V was pared by 1 base and J by 7 bases, with 8 bases between. This CDR3 region has 13 residues. The germline V gene encodes CDR1 MGHRA and CDR2 YSYEKL.

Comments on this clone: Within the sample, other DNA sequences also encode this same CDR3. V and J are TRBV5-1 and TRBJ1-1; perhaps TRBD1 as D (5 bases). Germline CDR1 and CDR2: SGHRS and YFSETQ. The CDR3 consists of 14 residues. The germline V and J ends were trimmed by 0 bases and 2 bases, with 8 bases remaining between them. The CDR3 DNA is TGCGCCAGCAGCTTGGCAACAGGCAACACTGAAGCTTTCTTT. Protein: CASSLATGNTEAFF.

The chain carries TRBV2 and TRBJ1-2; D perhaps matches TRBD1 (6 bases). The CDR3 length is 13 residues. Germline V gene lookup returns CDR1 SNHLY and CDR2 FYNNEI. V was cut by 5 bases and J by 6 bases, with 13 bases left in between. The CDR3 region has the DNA TGTGCCAGCAGTCAACAGGGCCGGGATGGCTACACCTTC. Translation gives CASSQQGRDGYTF.